Sequencing of this T cell receptor beta chain was carried out in a study of T-cell reconstitution after alpha-beta-depleted transplantation in children. For TCRbeta, the library was prepared with unique molecular identifiers. TCRdb re-called the PCR reads with MiXCR, one entry per CDR3 protein. The sample lists about 540,000 distinct CDR3 sequences, about 18% seen once, with 3% to 3.5% in the top ten. Germline CDR1 SGHAT, CDR2 FQNNGV. Trimming cost V 2 bases and J 2 bases, with 11 bases left between them. CDR3 length equals 15 residues. This clonotype was obtained from a human donor who donated a stem cell graft to a child with acute lymphoblastic leukemia. This rearrangement joins TRBV11-2 to TRBJ2-3; D is unclear. This sample comprised PBMCs from the stem cell graft donor, obtained from the stem cell graft. The CDR3 loop reads CASSLYLSFTDTQYF. CDR3 nucleotide sequence: TGTGCCAGCAGCTTATACTTAAGCTTCACAGATACGCAGTATTTT.